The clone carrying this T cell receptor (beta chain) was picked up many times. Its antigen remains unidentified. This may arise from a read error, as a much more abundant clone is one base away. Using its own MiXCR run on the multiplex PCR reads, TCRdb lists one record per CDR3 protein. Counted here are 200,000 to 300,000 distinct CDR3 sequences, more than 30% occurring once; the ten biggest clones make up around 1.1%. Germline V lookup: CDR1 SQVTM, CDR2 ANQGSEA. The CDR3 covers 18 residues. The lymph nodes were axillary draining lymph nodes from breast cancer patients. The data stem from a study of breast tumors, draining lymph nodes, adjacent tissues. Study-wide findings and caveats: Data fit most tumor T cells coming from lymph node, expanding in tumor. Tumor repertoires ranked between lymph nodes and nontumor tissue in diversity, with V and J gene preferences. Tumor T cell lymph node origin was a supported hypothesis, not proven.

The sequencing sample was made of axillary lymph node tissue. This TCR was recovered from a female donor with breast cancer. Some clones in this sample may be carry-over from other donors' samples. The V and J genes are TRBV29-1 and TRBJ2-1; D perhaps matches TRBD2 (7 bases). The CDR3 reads CSVEGGGAGWSSYSEQFF. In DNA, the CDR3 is TGCAGCGTTGAAGGAGGGGGGGCAGGTTGGAGCTCCTACAGTGAGCAGTTCTTC.